The entry that follows covers one T cell receptor (beta chain) sequence. Trimming removed 5 bases at V and 2 bases at J, with 13 bases between. CDR1 and CDR2 (germline): LNHNV, YYDKDF (reference sequence). The CDR3 has 15 residues. These data originate in a study of blood T cell repertoires in COVID-19. Looking at the study overall: Collection of acute and convalescent COVID-19 samples took place in the United States, Italy and Spain. PBMCs, B-cell-depleted T cells, or T cells were the source of the cDNA or gDNA that made up the material.

Assay: immunoSEQ multiplex PCR; the TCRdb copy retains only in-frame clones and omits some. The table lists roughly 25,000 clones, 92% of them singletons. The receptor was isolated from a man aged 65 to 85 with active COVID-19. The specimen sequenced was peripheral blood. The chain employs TRBV15 and TRBJ2-1, with D perhaps matching TRBD2 (5 bases). CDR3 loop: CATSGRTGTYNEQFF. CDR3 sequence (DNA): TGTGCCACCAGCGGTAGAACCGGGACCTACAATGAGCAGTTCTTC.